The present T cell receptor (beta chain) was sequenced within a study of beta chain features in type 1 diabetes. Regarding the study as a whole: Whatever favoring of shorter templates PCR might show would apply equally to patients and controls. Shortening that was moderate but significant affected the TCRB CDR3s of Type 1 diabetes patients in all four CD4+ subsets.

Since all of the isolated RNA was reverse transcribed, expressed TCRB transcripts were what got sequenced. Repertoires were generated with immunoSEQ multiplex PCR, while TCRdb's copy carries only in-frame clones and drops some. There are hundreds of thousands of clones in the sample; about an eighth occur only once, and 0.03% to 0.045% lies in the top ten. This clone was detected only a few times. What it recognizes is unknown. The V gene's germline CDR1 is SGHVS and CDR2 FNYEAQ. With 3 bases clipped from V and 4 bases from J, the junction kept 1 base outside the gene matches. This CDR3 has 15 amino acids. Markers CD45RO/CCR7/CD25/CD127/CD95/CD27 served to sort CD4+ naive, central memory, regulatory and stem cell-like memory cells.

This TCR was recovered from a man younger than 35 with type 1 diabetes. The specimen sequenced was naive CD4+ T cells from blood. This rearrangement joins TRBV7-6 to TRBJ2-5; 14 nucleotides align to TRBD2. CDR3: CASSFGLAGGETQYF. Written as DNA, the CDR3 is TGTGCCAGCAGCTTCGGACTAGCGGGGGGAGAGACCCAGTACTTC.